Listed here are 9 T cell receptor beta chains from one sample, sequenced in a study of T cell changes during pregnancy in multiple sclerosis. TCRdb's table, derived via immunoSEQ multiplex PCR, lists solely in-frame clones and lacks some. The repertoire has roughly 77,000 clones, 92% of them found once; the top ten carry around 2%. Sequencing used peripheral blood, obtained in the second trimester of pregnancy. The receptors originated from a female donor with multiple sclerosis, enrolled in a pregnancy study.

V usage is TRBV9 and J usage is TRBJ2-3, with D tentatively TRBD2 (7 bases). The ends were cut back, 3 bases at V and 1 base at J, with 18 bases in the middle. This CDR3 has 17 residues. CDR1 is SGDLS, CDR2 YYNGEE, per germline. Here the CDR3 DNA reads TGTGCCAGCAGCGGAACCTGGGGGGGCCGGGGCACAGATACGCAGTATTTT. It yields the protein CASSGTWGGRGTDTQYF.

The chain has TRBV29-1 and TRBJ1-2, with D possibly matching TRBD1 (6 bases). The CDR3 has 15 amino acids. The ends were cut back, 2 bases at V and 4 bases at J, with 17 bases in the middle. The germline CDR1 and CDR2 sequences are SQVTM and ANQGSEA. In DNA, the CDR3 is TGCAGCGTTGAACAGGGAGGGGGGGTCGCCTATGGCTACACCTTC. Translation: CSVEQGGGVAYGYTF.

The chain joins TRBV5-4 to TRBJ2-1, with D perhaps matching TRBD2 (6 bases). Germline values: CDR1 SGHNT, CDR2 YYREEE (reference sequence). Trimming pared 0 bases from V and 6 bases from J, leaving 16 bases between. The CDR3 has 16 amino acids. CDR3 residues: CASSLESGEPLNEQFF. CDR3 nucleotide sequence: TGTGCCAGCAGCTTGGAGTCGGGAGAACCTCTCAATGAGCAGTTCTTC.

The V gene is TRBV5-1, the J gene TRBJ2-5, with D possibly being TRBD1 (5 bases). Deletions cut 0 bases from V and 5 bases from J, with 11 bases between. The CDR3 is made up of 14 amino acids. Germline V gene data show CDR1 as SGHRS and CDR2 as YFSETQ. Written as DNA, the CDR3 is TGCGCCAGCAGCTTGGGGGGCAGAAGGGAGACCCAGTACTTC. Translating it yields CASSLGGRRETQYF.

The V call is TRBV11-3, the J call TRBJ2-1; 13 nucleotides match TRBD2. This CDR3 is built from 16 residues. Trimming removed 3 bases from V and 6 bases from J; junction bases left unmatched: 5. CDR1 and CDR2 (germline): SGHNT, YENEEA. CDR3 in amino acids: CASSFSGTSGANEQFF. As DNA, the CDR3 is TGTGCCAGCAGCTTCTCCGGGACTAGCGGGGCCAATGAGCAGTTCTTC.

In this sample, this clone turned up a few times. This rearrangement joins TRBV6-5 to TRBJ1-2; 7 bases fit TRBD1. Germline CDR1 MNHEY, CDR2 SVGAGI. V lost 4 bases, J lost 2 bases, and 1 base stayed unmatched. The CDR3 runs 13 residues. This CDR3 is CASSWDSNYGYTF. The CDR3 DNA sequence: TGTGCCAGCAGTTGGGACAGCAACTATGGCTACACCTTC.

The chain combines TRBV4-3 with TRBJ2-3, with 8 bases matching TRBD2. This CDR3 has 16 residues. The junction had 8 bases not matched to a gene; V was cut back by 1 base and J by 5 bases. From germline, CDR1 is LGHNA and CDR2 YSLEER. The CDR3 DNA sequence: TGCGCCAGCAGCCAAGTCTTTAGCGGGGAGCAAGATACGCAGTATTTT. Translation: CASSQVFSGEQDTQYF.

This chain uses TRBV10-3 with TRBJ1-5, with 7 positions matching TRBD1. V shed 2 bases, J shed 6 bases, and the junction held 7 bases outside the gene matches. CDR3 length equals 15 residues. CDR1 and CDR2 (germline): ENHRY, SYGVKD. The CDR3 nucleotides are TGTGCCATCAGTGAGGACAGGGTTTTGGTTCAGCCCCAGCATTTT. Protein: CAISEDRVLVQPQHF.

V and J are TRBV5-1 and TRBJ2-7; D possibly corresponds to TRBD2 (6 bases). The CDR3 is 14 residues long. CDR1 and CDR2 from the germline V gene are SGHRS and YFSETQ. Deletions cut 4 bases from V and 5 bases from J, with 16 bases between. CDR3 loop: CASSGGTPTDEQYF. CDR3 nucleotide sequence: TGCGCCAGCAGCGGCGGGACTCCCACGGACGAGCAGTACTTC.